This note documents a single T cell receptor beta chain sequence. This CDR3 region has 12 residues. Germline-derived CDR1 and CDR2 are SGHRS and YFSETQ. The V end was cut by 1 base, the J end by 6 bases, with 6 bases between. Authors' analysis steps: Reference gene primer amplification gave estimated nucleated cell counts. Here immunoSEQ multiplex PCR was the method, and the copy in TCRdb shows in-frame clones only, minus some. That table is the source of V, J and clone size, and D and trimming were worked out from the DNA. The sample holds about 210,000 clones; around nine tenths are singletons and the top ten take roughly 3%. The data were taken from a study of blood T cell repertoires in COVID-19. Across the study: The United States, Italy and Spain supplied acute and convalescent COVID-19 samples. T cells, B-cell-depleted T cells, or PBMCs provided the cDNA or gDNA that served as material.

V usage is TRBV5-1 and J usage is TRBJ2-3; D ambiguous. Sequencing was carried out using peripheral blood. The clonotype was recovered from a man aged 55 to 70 with acute or convalescent COVID-19. In DNA, the CDR3 is TGCGCCAGCAGCTTGTTGGAGGATACGCAGTATTTT. Translation: CASSLLEDTQYF.